The 5 T cell receptor beta chains given below trace back to one sample, sequenced in a study of blood T cell repertoires in COVID-19. Using immunoSEQ multiplex PCR, the repertoire was profiled, and TCRdb retains in-frame clones only, with some absent. The sample carries fewer than 350,000 clones, less than 90% recorded once. Input material: peripheral blood. These TCRs come from a woman aged 25 to 45 with COVID-19, enrolled during active disease.

The chain links TRBV10-1 to TRBJ2-1, with D tentatively TRBD2 (6 bases). The CDR3 covers 18 residues. The germline gives CDR1 WNHNN, CDR2 SYGVQD (reference sequence). Trimming stripped 4 bases from V and 6 bases from J, with 25 bases between. The CDR3 bases are TGCGCCAGCAGTGGGGGGATTCGTAGCGGCCAATCGAGCAATGAGCAGTTCTTC. This sequence encodes CASSGGIRSGQSSNEQFF.

The V gene is TRBV25-1, the J gene TRBJ2-1, with D possibly being TRBD1 (6 bases). CDR3 size: 13 residues. Between the trimmed V and J ends, which lost 6 bases and 9 bases, there was a span of 15 bases. Germline-derived CDR1 and CDR2 are MGHDK and SYGVNS. This CDR3 reads CASRQGGVAEQFF. CDR3 DNA sequence: TGTGCCAGCAGACAGGGTGGGGTGGCTGAGCAGTTCTTC. The variable domain in full, completed from reference TRBV25-1 and TRBJ2-1, reads EADIYQTPRYLVIGTGKKITLECSQTMGHDKMYWYQQDPGMELHLIHYSYGVNSTEKGDLSSESTVSRIRTEHFPLTLESARPSHTSQYLCASRQGGVAEQFFGPGTRLTVL.

The chain has TRBV5-1 and TRBJ2-3; TRBD2 might be the D (5 bases). This CDR3 region has 13 residues. The germline V and J ends were trimmed by 7 bases and 3 bases, with 12 bases remaining between them. Germline CDR1 reads SGHRS; CDR2 reads YFSETQ. CDR3 DNA: TGCGCCAGCTCGGGGTTCTTAACAGATACGCAGTATTTT. Its protein product is CASSGFLTDTQYF. Combining the CDR3 with reference TRBV5-1 and TRBJ2-3 gives the whole variable domain KAGVTQTPRYLIKTRGQQVTLSCSPISGHRSVSWYQQTPGQGLQFLFEYFSETQRNKGNFPGRFSGRQFSNSRSEMNVSTLELGDSALYLCASSGFLTDTQYFGPGTRLTVL.

V usage is TRBV5-1 and J usage is TRBJ2-5; the match to TRBD2 covers 7 bases. Germline CDR1 reads SGHRS; CDR2 reads YFSETQ. The CDR3 covers 16 residues. V dropped 0 bases and J dropped 2; count of bases not matched to a gene: 7. The CDR3 is CASSLVASGPQETQYF. The CDR3 DNA reads as TGCGCCAGCAGCTTGGTGGCTAGCGGACCTCAAGAGACCCAGTACTTC.

The V gene is TRBV5-1, the J gene TRBJ2-7; 9 nucleotides agree with TRBD1. J lost 8 bases, V lost 0 bases, and 6 bases had no gene match. The CDR3 extends over 14 amino acids. Germline V gene lookup returns CDR1 SGHRS and CDR2 YFSETQ. CDR3 region: CASSLDRGLGKQYF. The CDR3 nucleotides are TGCGCCAGCAGCTTGGACAGGGGGCTTGGGAAGCAGTACTTC.